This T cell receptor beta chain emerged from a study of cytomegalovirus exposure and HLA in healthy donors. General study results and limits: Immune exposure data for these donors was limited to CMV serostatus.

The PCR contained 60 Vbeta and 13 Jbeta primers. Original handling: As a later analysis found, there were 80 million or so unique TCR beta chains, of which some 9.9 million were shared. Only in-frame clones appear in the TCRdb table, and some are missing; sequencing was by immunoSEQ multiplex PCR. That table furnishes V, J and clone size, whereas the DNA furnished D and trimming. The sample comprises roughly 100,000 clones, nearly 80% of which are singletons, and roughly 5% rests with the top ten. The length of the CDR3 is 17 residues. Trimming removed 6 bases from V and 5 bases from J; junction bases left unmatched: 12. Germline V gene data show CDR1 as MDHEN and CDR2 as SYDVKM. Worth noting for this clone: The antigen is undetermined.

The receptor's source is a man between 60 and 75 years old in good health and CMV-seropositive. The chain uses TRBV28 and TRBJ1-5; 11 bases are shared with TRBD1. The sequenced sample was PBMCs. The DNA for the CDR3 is TGTGCCAGCAGCCTCCTCCCCGGGACAGGGGGTGATCAGCCCCAGCATTTT. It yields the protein CASSLLPGTGGDQPQHF.